Sequencing of this T cell receptor beta chain was carried out in a study of blood T cell repertoires in COVID-19. From germline, CDR1 is SGHRS and CDR2 YFSETQ. Germline trimming cut 2 bases from V and 8 bases from J; bases unmatched to any gene: 19. The CDR3 contains 18 residues. TCRdb's table, derived via immunoSEQ multiplex PCR, lists solely in-frame clones and lacks some. The sample yields about 140,000 clones, over 70% seen once. J is TRBJ2-1 and V is TRBV5-1, with TRBD1 identical over 7 bases. This clonotype originated in a woman aged 55 to 70 with acute or convalescent COVID-19. Sample: peripheral blood. CDR3 nucleotides: TGCGCCAGCAGCTTCCGGGGACAGCCAGTCCTTAGACAATATGAGCAGTTCTTC. Translation: CASSFRGQPVLRQYEQFF.